The clone carrying this T cell receptor beta chain has only one observation. Its target is unknown. Genomic DNA templated the TCR beta VDJ and CDR3 profiling. TCRdb independently ran MiXCR on the reads; one entry per CDR3 protein. The sample has about 160,000 distinct CDR3 sequences; approximately 44% are singletons. Selection for sequencing was limited to patients who had shown CD8+CD57+ cell expansion by flow cytometry. This sample was included in a study of CD8+CD57+ T cells in acquired aplastic anemia. For the study at large: Yields of DNA that came from sorted CD4+ and CD8+ cells averaged roughly 3.2 ug.

Findings and caveats of the study: The study identified roughly 29 CD8+ CDR3 sequences shared by patients and controls. CD8+ Simpson's diversity in patients was not significantly different from that in controls.

The CDR3 has 15 residues. V lost 1 base, J lost 9 bases, and 2 bases stayed unmatched. CDR1 and CDR2 (germline): SGHTA, FQGNSA. The clonotype originates from a human donor with aplastic anemia. Sequencing was carried out using sorted CD4+, CD8+, or CD8+CD57+ T cells (not recorded which) from PBMCs. This rearrangement joins TRBV7-2 to TRBJ1-6; 11 nucleotides align to TRBD1. The CDR3 nucleotides are TGTGCCAGCAGCTTAGTTGGACAGGGGGCTTCACCCCTCCACTTT. Amino acids: CASSLVGQGASPLHF. Full variable domain (rest looked up from reference TRBV7-2 and TRBJ1-6): GAGVSQSPSNKVTEKGKDVELRCDPISGHTALYWYRQSLGQGLEFLIYFQGNSAPDKSGLPSDRFSAERTGGSVSTLTIQRTQQEDSAVYLCASSLVGQGASPLHFGNGTRLTVT.